Reported below is one T cell receptor (beta chain). Its antigen is not known. The data are from a study of T-cell reconstitution after alpha-beta-depleted transplantation in children. General observations from the study: Surviving recipient T cells and thymic progenitors produced the high day-60 TCRbeta diversity seen in some patients. When one year had passed after transplant, most T-cell counts and diversity came from newly produced T cells. At around two months after transplant, the alpha-beta T cells were reportedly derived from several hundred expanded clones that came from non-depleted graft cells.

This CDR3 is built from 16 residues. Germline assignment: CDR1 MDHEN and CDR2 SYDVKM. V dropped 2 bases and J dropped 7 bases, with 18 bases sitting between them. Using unique molecular identifiers, the investigators prepared the TCRbeta library. TCRdb ran MiXCR on the PCR reads and lists one entry per CDR3 protein. The sample holds 550,000 to 600,000 distinct CDR3 sequences, about 23% seen once. The TCR comes from a boy younger than two who had a stem cell transplant for acute myeloid leukemia, so the T cells may come from the graft donor. The sample was PBMCs, mostly from graft donor cells, taken 360 days after TCRalphabeta/CD19-depleted stem cell transplant. The chain recombines TRBV28 with TRBJ2-1, with D possibly being TRBD2 (5 bases). The chain's CDR3 is CASSLRLDFNSNEQFF. CDR3 coding DNA: TGTGCCAGCAGTTTACGTCTGGACTTTAATTCGAATGAGCAGTTCTTC.